This T cell receptor beta chain came from a study of blood T cell repertoires in COVID-19. Study-level information: Spain, Italy and the United States supplied samples that represented acute and convalescent COVID-19. PBMCs, B-cell-depleted T cells, or T cells were the source of the cDNA or gDNA that made up the material.

Original data processing: Researchers report that nucleated cell counts were estimated from reference gene primer amplification. Only in-frame clones appear in the TCRdb table, and some are missing; sequencing was by immunoSEQ multiplex PCR. V, J and clone size are those of that table, while D and trimming were read from the DNA. The sample holds about 120,000 clones, approximately 81% seen once. The sample taken for sequencing was peripheral blood. The receptor was derived from a man in his fifties or sixties with acute or convalescent COVID-19.

The CDR3 region is CASSFRPTGELFF. DNA for the CDR3: TGTGCCAGCAGTTTCAGGCCCACCGGGGAGCTGTTTTTT. The genes are TRBV12-3 or TRBV12-4 and TRBJ2-2; D is unresolved. CDR3 length: 13 residues. Deletions cut 3 bases from V and 4 bases from J, with 6 bases between.